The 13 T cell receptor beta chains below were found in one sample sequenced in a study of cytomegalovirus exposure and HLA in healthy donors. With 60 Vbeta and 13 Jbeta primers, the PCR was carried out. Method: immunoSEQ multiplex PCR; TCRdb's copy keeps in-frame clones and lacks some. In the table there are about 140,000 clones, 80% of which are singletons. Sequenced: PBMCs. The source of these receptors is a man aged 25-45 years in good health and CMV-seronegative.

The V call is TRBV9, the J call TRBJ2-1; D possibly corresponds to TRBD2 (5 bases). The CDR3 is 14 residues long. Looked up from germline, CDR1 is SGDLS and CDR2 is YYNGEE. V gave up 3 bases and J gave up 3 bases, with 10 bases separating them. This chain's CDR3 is CASSGDYYYNEQFF. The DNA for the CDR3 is TGTGCCAGCAGCGGCGACTACTACTACAATGAGCAGTTCTTC. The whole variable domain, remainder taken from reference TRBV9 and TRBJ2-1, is DSGVTQTPKHLITATGQRVTLRCSPRSGDLSVYWYQQSLDQGLQFLIQYYNGEERAKGNILERFSAQQFPDLHSELNLSSLELGDSALYFCASSGDYYYNEQFFGPGTRLTVL.

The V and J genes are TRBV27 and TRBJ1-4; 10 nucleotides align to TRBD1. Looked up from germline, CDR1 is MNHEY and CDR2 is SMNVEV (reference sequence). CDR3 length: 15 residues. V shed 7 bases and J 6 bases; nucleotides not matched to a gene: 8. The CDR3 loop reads CASTRSGTGDEKLFF. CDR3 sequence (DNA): TGTGCCAGCACCCGATCCGGGACAGGGGATGAAAAACTGTTTTTT.

The CDR3 spells CASSLAGVEDTQYF. CDR3 coding DNA: TGCGCCAGCTCACTAGCGGGGGTTGAAGATACGCAGTATTTT. The chain is built from TRBV10-1 and TRBJ2-3; 11 bases fit TRBD2. This CDR3 contains 14 residues. Germline CDR1 WNHNN, CDR2 SYGVQD (reference sequence). V shed 8 bases, J shed 5 bases, and the junction held 6 bases outside the gene matches.

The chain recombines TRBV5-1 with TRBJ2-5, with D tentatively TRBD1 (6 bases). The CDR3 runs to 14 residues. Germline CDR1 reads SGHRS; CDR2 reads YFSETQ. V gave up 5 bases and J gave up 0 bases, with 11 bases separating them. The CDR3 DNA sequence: TGCGCCAGCAGGGTGGGGGACAACCAAGAGACCCAGTACTTC. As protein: CASRVGDNQETQYF.

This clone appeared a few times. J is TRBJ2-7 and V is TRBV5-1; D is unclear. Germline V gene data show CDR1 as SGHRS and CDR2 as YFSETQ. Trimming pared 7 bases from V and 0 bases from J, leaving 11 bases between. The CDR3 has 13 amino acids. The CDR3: CASAPGSSYEQYF. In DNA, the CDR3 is TGCGCCAGCGCCCCAGGCAGCTCCTACGAGCAGTACTTC. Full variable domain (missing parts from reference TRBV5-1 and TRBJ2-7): KAGVTQTPRYLIKTRGQQVTLSCSPISGHRSVSWYQQTPGQGLQFLFEYFSETQRNKGNFPGRFSGRQFSNSRSEMNVSTLELGDSALYLCASAPGSSYEQYFGPGTRLTVT.

The CDR3 loop is CASLGTSSNTGELFF. As DNA, the CDR3 is TGTGCCAGCTTAGGGACTAGTTCGAACACCGGGGAGCTGTTTTTT. The rearrangement uses TRBV7-9 and TRBJ2-2, with 8 bases lining up with TRBD2. Losses at the gene ends were 8 bases for V and 0 bases for J; bases not matched to a gene: 5. Germline lookup yields CDR1 SEHNR and CDR2 FQNEAQ (reference sequence). This CDR3 region has 15 residues.

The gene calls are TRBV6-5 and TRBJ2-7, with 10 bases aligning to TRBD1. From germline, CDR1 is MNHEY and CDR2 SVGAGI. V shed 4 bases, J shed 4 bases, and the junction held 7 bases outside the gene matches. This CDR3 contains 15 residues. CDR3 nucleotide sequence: TGTGCCAGCAGTTCAGAAGGGACAGGGGCTTACGAGCAGTACTTC. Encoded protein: CASSSEGTGAYEQYF.

The CDR3 DNA is TGCAGTGCTTCCAGGGGGCAGACCCAGTACTTC. Amino acid sequence: CSASRGQTQYF. This chain connects TRBV20-1 to TRBJ2-5, with 8 bases identical to TRBD1. Unmatched junction bases numbered 2, after V lost 5 bases and J lost 6 bases. The V gene's germline CDR1 is DFQATT and CDR2 SNEGSKA (reference sequence). The CDR3 length is 11 residues.

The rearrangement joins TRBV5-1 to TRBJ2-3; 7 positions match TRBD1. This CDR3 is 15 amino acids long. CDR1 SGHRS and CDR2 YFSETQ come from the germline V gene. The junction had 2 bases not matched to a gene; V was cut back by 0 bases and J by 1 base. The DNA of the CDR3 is TGCGCCAGCAGCTTGGTGGGGACAGGCACAGATACGCAGTATTTT. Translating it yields CASSLVGTGTDTQYF.

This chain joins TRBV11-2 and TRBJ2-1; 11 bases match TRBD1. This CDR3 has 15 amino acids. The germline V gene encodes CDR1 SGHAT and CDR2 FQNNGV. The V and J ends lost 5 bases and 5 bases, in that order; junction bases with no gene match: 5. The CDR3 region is CASSTGQGANNEQFF. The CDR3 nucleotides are TGTGCCAGCAGCACCGGACAGGGGGCTAACAATGAGCAGTTCTTC.

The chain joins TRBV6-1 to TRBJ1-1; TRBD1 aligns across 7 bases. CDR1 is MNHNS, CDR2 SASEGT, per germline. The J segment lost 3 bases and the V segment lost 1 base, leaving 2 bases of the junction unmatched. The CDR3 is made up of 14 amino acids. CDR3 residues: CASSEGTGYTEAFF. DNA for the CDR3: TGTGCCAGCAGTGAAGGGACAGGTTACACTGAAGCTTTCTTT.

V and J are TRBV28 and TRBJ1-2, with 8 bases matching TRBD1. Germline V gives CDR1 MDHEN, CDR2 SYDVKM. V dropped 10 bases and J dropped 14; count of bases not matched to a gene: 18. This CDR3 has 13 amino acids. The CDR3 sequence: CATTGGTGPRGTF. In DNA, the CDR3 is TGTGCCACCACTGGCGGGACAGGCCCCAGGGGGACCTTC.

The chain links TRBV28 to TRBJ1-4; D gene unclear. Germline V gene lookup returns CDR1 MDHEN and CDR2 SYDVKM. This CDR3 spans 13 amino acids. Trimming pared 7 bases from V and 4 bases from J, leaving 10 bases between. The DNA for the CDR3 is TGTGCCAGCAAAGAGACTAATAATGAAAAACTGTTTTTT. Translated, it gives CASKETNNEKLFF.